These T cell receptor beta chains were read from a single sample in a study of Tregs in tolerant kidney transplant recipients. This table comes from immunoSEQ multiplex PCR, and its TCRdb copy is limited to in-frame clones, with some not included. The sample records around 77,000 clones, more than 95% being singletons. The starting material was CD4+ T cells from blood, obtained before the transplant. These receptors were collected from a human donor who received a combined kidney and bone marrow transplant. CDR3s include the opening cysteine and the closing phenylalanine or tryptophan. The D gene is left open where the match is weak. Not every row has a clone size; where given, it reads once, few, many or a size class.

CDR3: CASGWGGEGYTF
DNA: TGTGCCAGTGGGTGGGGGGGCGAAGGCTACACCTTC
D: -
V: TRBV28
size: -
J: TRBJ1-2

CDR3: CASSPYPGTGGADGYTF
DNA: TGTGCCAGCAGCCCATACCCCGGGACAGGGGGCGCGGATGGCTACACCTTC
D: TRBD1
V: TRBV5-4
size: -
J: TRBJ1-2

CDR3: CATSRGGTSGNNEQFF
DNA: TGTGCCACCAGCAGAGGAGGGACTAGCGGGAACAATGAGCAGTTCTTC
D: TRBD2
V: TRBV15
size: once
J: TRBJ2-1

CDR3: CATRLAGGGTDTQYF
DNA: TGTGCCACCAGACTAGCGGGGGGAGGCACAGATACGCAGTATTTT
D: TRBD2
V: TRBV19
size: -
J: TRBJ2-3

CDR3: CASSFGGQEKLFF
DNA: TGTGCCAGCAGCTTCGGGGGGCAGGAAAAACTGTTTTTT
D: -
V: TRBV7-2
size: -
J: TRBJ1-4

CDR3: CASSLKESQFF
DNA: TGCGCCAGCAGCTTGAAGGAGTCGCAGTTCTTC
D: -
V: TRBV5-1
size: -
J: TRBJ2-1

CDR3: CSAPSPGQDYTF
DNA: TGCAGCGCCCCATCCCCAGGGCAGGACTACACCTTC
D: -
V: TRBV29-1
size: -
J: TRBJ1-2

CDR3: CASSPLSLSSTDTQYF
DNA: TGTGCCAGCTCACCACTAAGCCTATCTAGCACAGATACGCAGTATTTT
D: -
V: TRBV18
size: -
J: TRBJ2-3

CDR3: CASSSSRDRFNIQYF
DNA: TGCGCCAGCAGCTCGTCCCGGGACAGATTCAACATTCAGTACTTC
D: TRBD1
V: TRBV5-1
size: -
J: TRBJ2-4

CDR3: CASSQDGGTNEKLFF
DNA: TGTGCCAGCAGCCAAGACGGGGGTACCAATGAAAAACTGTTTTTT
D: -
V: TRBV4-2
size: -
J: TRBJ1-4

CDR3: CASSPRGQGYEKLFF
DNA: TGTGCCAGCAGCCCTAGGGGACAGGGGTATGAAAAACTGTTTTTT
D: TRBD1
V: TRBV7-6
size: -
J: TRBJ1-4

CDR3: CASSPDGGRSYNEQFF
DNA: TGCGCCAGCAGTCCCGACGGAGGGAGGTCATACAATGAGCAGTTCTTC
D: -
V: TRBV5-1
size: -
J: TRBJ2-1

CDR3: CASSSQGYEQYF
DNA: TGCGCCAGCAGCTCGCAGGGCTACGAGCAGTACTTC
D: -
V: TRBV5-1
size: -
J: TRBJ2-7

CDR3: CASSALYLARYEQYF
DNA: TGTGCCAGCAGTGCCCTTTATCTAGCGCGGTACGAGCAGTACTTC
D: -
V: TRBV2
size: -
J: TRBJ2-7

CDR3: CAWILTGYGYTF
DNA: TGTGCCTGGATCCTGACAGGGTATGGCTACACCTTC
D: TRBD1
V: TRBV30
size: -
J: TRBJ1-2

CDR3: CASSTPKGVNTEAFF
DNA: TGTGCCAGCAGCACCCCCAAGGGGGTGAACACTGAAGCTTTCTTT
D: -
V: TRBV7-9
size: once
J: TRBJ1-1

CDR3: CASSQTGGAGAEGYTF
DNA: TGTGCCAGCAGTCAGACTGGGGGGGCAGGGGCCGAGGGCTACACCTTC
D: -
V: TRBV5-4
size: -
J: TRBJ1-2

CDR3: CASSQDNANTGELFF
DNA: TGCGCCAGCAGCCAAGATAATGCGAACACCGGGGAGCTGTTTTTT
D: -
V: TRBV4-1
size: -
J: TRBJ2-2

CDR3: CASSPTPGTYEQYF
DNA: TGTGCCAGCAGCCCTACCCCGGGAACGTACGAGCAGTACTTC
D: -
V: TRBV28
size: -
J: TRBJ2-7

CDR3: CASSYSAAGDTQYF
DNA: TGTGCCAGCAGTTACTCAGCGGCAGGAGATACGCAGTATTTT
D: -
V: TRBV6-5
size: -
J: TRBJ2-3

CDR3: CASSPGPYREGTGELFF
DNA: TGTGCCAGCAGCCCCGGGCCCTACCGGGAGGGAACCGGGGAGCTGTTTTTT
D: TRBD2
V: TRBV7-8
size: -
J: TRBJ2-2

CDR3: CASRPLNQTASTGELFF
DNA: TGTGCCAGCAGGCCTCTAAATCAGACTGCTAGCACCGGGGAGCTGTTTTTT
D: -
V: TRBV25-1
size: once
J: TRBJ2-2

CDR3: CASSLGQGNHEQFF
DNA: TGTGCCAGCAGCTTAGGACAGGGGAACCATGAGCAGTTCTTC
D: TRBD1
V: TRBV7-9
size: -
J: TRBJ2-1